The next 19 T cell receptor beta chains were all read from a single sample in a study of OX40 agonist ivuxolimab in advanced cancers. Repertoires were generated with immunoSEQ multiplex PCR, while TCRdb's copy carries only in-frame clones and drops some. This sample carries under 80,000 clones, about 85% of them seen once, and the ten largest clones take 2% to 2.5%. This material consisted of CD4+ or CD8+ T cells sorted from blood, taken in a trial of the OX40 agonist ivuxolimab. Every receptor here comes from an adult with an advanced solid tumor such as melanoma, head and neck, liver or kidney cancer.

The chain employs TRBV19 and TRBJ1-5, with 9 bases aligning to TRBD1. This CDR3 has 17 amino acids. Germline loops: CDR1 LNHDA, CDR2 SQIVND (reference sequence). V shed 5 bases and J 6 bases; nucleotides not matched to a gene: 14. CDR3 sequence (DNA): TGTGCCAGTAGTGACCTGGGGACAGGGCGGATCGGTCAGCCCCAGCATTTT. Protein: CASSDLGTGRIGQPQHF.

Of note for this clone: The sample has other DNA sequences that encode this CDR3 too. CDR3 nucleotide sequence: TGTGCCAGCAGCTCAGGCGGGGGAGGCTCCTACAATGAGCAGTTCTTC. Translated: CASSSGGGGSYNEQFF. The genes are TRBV7-3 and TRBJ2-1; 7 bases line up with TRBD2. J gave up 0 bases and V 4 bases, and 6 bases lay outside the gene matches. CDR1 and CDR2 from the germline V gene are SGHTA and FQGTGA. This CDR3 is 16 amino acids long.

The chain carries TRBV2 and TRBJ2-7; D is possibly TRBD1 (7 bases). CDR1 and CDR2 from the germline V gene are SNHLY and FYNNEI. The CDR3 has 13 residues. Trimming shortened V by 5 bases and J by 7 bases, and 15 bases separated the two germline ends. In DNA, the CDR3 is TGTGCCAGCAGTAGAGCAGGGGGGAGTGAGCAGTACTTC. It specifies CASSRAGGSEQYF.

The J gene is TRBJ1-5, the V gene TRBV28; 7 positions match TRBD1. From germline, CDR1 is MDHEN and CDR2 SYDVKM. The CDR3 runs to 17 residues. With 3 bases clipped from V and 0 bases from J, the junction kept 8 bases outside the gene matches. CDR3 DNA: TGTGCCAGCAGTTTGAGAGACAGGGTCATTAGCAATCAGCCCCAGCATTTT. Translated, it gives CASSLRDRVISNQPQHF.

CDR3 sequence: CASRPPDGYTEAFF. CDR3 in DNA: TGTGCCAGCAGACCCCCGGACGGATACACTGAAGCTTTCTTT. V and J are TRBV28 and TRBJ1-1, with D unclear. The germline V gene encodes CDR1 MDHEN and CDR2 SYDVKM. This CDR3 comprises 14 residues. V lost 6 bases and J 3 bases, leaving 14 bases between the germline ends.

The V call is TRBV29-1, the J call TRBJ1-5; tentatively, D is TRBD1 (6 bases). CDR1 and CDR2 from the germline V gene are SQVTM and ANQGSEA. The CDR3 sequence is 13 residues long. V lost 3 bases and J 5 bases, leaving 11 bases between the germline ends. CDR3 in amino acids: CSVDRGRHQPQHF. The CDR3, as DNA: TGCAGCGTTGATCGGGGGCGGCATCAGCCCCAGCATTTT.

Written as DNA, the CDR3 is TGTGCCAGCAGCTTGACTAGCGGGACAGATACGCAGTATTTT. It codes for CASSLTSGTDTQYF. The gene calls are TRBV5-4 and TRBJ2-3; TRBD2 matches 9 bases. V gave up 1 base and J gave up 3 bases; unmatched junction bases: 0. Germline CDR1 is SGHNT and CDR2 is YYREEE (reference sequence). The CDR3 spans 14 residues.

The rearrangement uses TRBV18 and TRBJ2-3, with 10 bases lining up with TRBD1. This CDR3 comprises 15 residues. V shed 6 bases and J 9 bases; nucleotides not matched to a gene: 12. Looked up from germline, CDR1 is KGHSH and CDR2 is LQKENI. CDR3: CASSARDRGDWTQYF. The DNA of the CDR3 is TGTGCCAGCTCGGCCCGGGACAGGGGTGATTGGACGCAGTATTTT.

This clone was detected only a few times. This chain links TRBV25-1 with TRBJ2-7, with TRBD2 as a possible D gene (7 bases). This CDR3 has 14 residues. Germline V gene data show CDR1 as MGHDK and CDR2 as SYGVNS. V lost 5 bases and J 7 bases, leaving 18 bases between the germline ends. The CDR3 loop reads CASSRAGADGEQYF. Here the CDR3 DNA reads TGTGCCAGCAGTCGGGCGGGGGCGGATGGGGAGCAGTACTTC.

The J gene is TRBJ1-1, the V gene TRBV12-1. TRBV12-1 is a listed pseudogene. The CDR3 runs to 17 residues. CDR3 in DNA: TGTGCCAGCAGCCTCCAGACCGGGACGGACATGAACACTGAAGCTTTCTTT. This translates into CASSLQTGTDMNTEAFF.

This chain uses TRBV15 with TRBJ1-1; 7 bases match TRBD1. This CDR3 region has 15 residues. Trimming took 3 bases from V and 0 from J; bases not matched to a gene: 4. Per the germline V gene, CDR1 is LNHNV and CDR2 is YYDKDF (reference sequence). The chain's CDR3 is CATSRGGQLNTEAFF. The DNA for the CDR3 is TGTGCCACCAGCAGGGGGGGACAGCTGAACACTGAAGCTTTCTTT.

This chain links TRBV5-1 with TRBJ1-5; D possibly corresponds to TRBD1 (5 bases). Trimming removed 0 bases at V and 5 bases at J, with 12 bases between. CDR1 SGHRS and CDR2 YFSETQ come from the germline V gene. The CDR3 loop spans 15 amino acids. CDR3 coding DNA: TGCGCCAGCAGCTTGGAGGGGTTGGATTATCAGCCCCAGCATTTT. It yields the protein CASSLEGLDYQPQHF.

J is TRBJ2-1 and V is TRBV19, with 13 positions matching TRBD2. This CDR3 has 16 residues. V dropped 6 bases and J dropped 3; count of bases not matched to a gene: 5. From germline, CDR1 is LNHDA and CDR2 SQIVND (reference sequence). This CDR3 reads CASSRGLAGDYNEQFF. In DNA form, the CDR3 reads TGTGCCAGTAGCCGAGGACTAGCGGGGGACTACAATGAGCAGTTCTTC.

The chain is built from TRBV7-6 and TRBJ1-1; D remains unclear. Germline V gene lookup returns CDR1 SGHVS and CDR2 FNYEAQ. The CDR3 sequence is 15 residues long. V was cut by 1 base and J by 4 bases, with 13 bases left in between. The CDR3 DNA follows: TGTGCCAGCAGCTTAGTTCCGGGTAAGGGCACTGAAGCTTTCTTT. This codes for CASSLVPGKGTEAFF.

This rearrangement joins TRBV11-2 to TRBJ1-1; D is ambiguous. Trimming took 4 bases from V and 0 from J, leaving 18 bases between them. The germline V gene has CDR1 SGHAT and CDR2 FQNNGV. The CDR3 is 17 amino acids. The CDR3 is CASSSVPYTAMNTEAFF. CDR3 in DNA: TGTGCCAGCAGCTCAGTCCCCTACACAGCGATGAACACTGAAGCTTTCTTT.

The chain couples TRBV5-1 to TRBJ2-7; D unresolved. CDR3 length: 12 residues. V lost 4 bases to trimming and J lost 3 bases, with 8 bases between them. Looked up from germline, CDR1 is SGHRS and CDR2 is YFSETQ. For the CDR3, the DNA is TGCGCCAGCAGCAGAGACAACTACGAGCAGTACTTC. Protein product: CASSRDNYEQYF.

CDR3 sequence reads: CASSPTAVNEKLFF. Here the CDR3 DNA reads TGTGCCAGCAGCCCCACGGCAGTTAATGAAAAACTGTTTTTT. The chain carries TRBV7-2 and TRBJ1-4; D call uncertain. This CDR3 is 14 amino acids long. Per the germline V gene, CDR1 is SGHTA and CDR2 is FQGNSA. Trimming took off 5 bases at V and 4 bases at J, with 11 bases between the two ends.

This sequence joins TRBV5-6 and TRBJ1-5; D is ambiguous. Trimming removed 2 bases at V and 3 bases at J, with 9 bases between. Germline V gene lookup returns CDR1 SGHDT and CDR2 YYEEEE. This CDR3 contains 14 residues. CDR3 in amino acids: CASSLEGSNQPQHF. CDR3 nucleotides: TGTGCCAGCAGCTTAGAAGGCTCCAATCAGCCCCAGCATTTT.

The chain is built from TRBV13 and TRBJ2-7; 10 nucleotides align to TRBD2. V was pared by 5 bases and J by 2 bases, with 9 bases of the junction left unmatched. This CDR3 is built from 16 residues. Per germline, CDR1 PRHDT and CDR2 FYEKMQ (reference sequence). The DNA for the CDR3 is TGTGCCAGCAGCATAAATCCTGGGACTAGCGCCTACGAGCAGTACTTC. Residues: CASSINPGTSAYEQYF.